The 2 T cell receptor beta chains given below trace back to one sample, sequenced in a study of cytomegalovirus exposure and HLA in healthy donors (dated by TCRdb to 2016 to 2017). To prepare the library, the immunoSEQ multiplex PCR assay was applied. For the multiplex PCR, a mixture combining 60 forward primers for TCR Vbeta segments and 13 reverse primers for TCR Jbeta segments was used. In TCRdb, the immuneACCESS table is reduced to in-frame sequences with V and J assigned. These tables do not hold every clone; where another copy was compared, an unresolved V gene accounts for under half, and the others remain unexplained. This sample is represented by fewer than 200,000 clones; over 65% of them were singletons. Of the sample, about 0.69% is held by the ten largest clones. The sample was PBMCs. The receptors come from a female donor in good health and CMV-seronegative.

This chain links TRBV19 with TRBJ1-6, with TRBD1 matching over 7 bases. With 5 bases clipped from V and 8 bases from J, the junction kept 9 bases outside the gene matches. CDR3 length: 15 residues. CDR1 LNHDA and CDR2 SQIVND come from the germline V gene (reference sequence). The CDR3 region has the DNA TGTGCCAGTAGTGCTCTCGACAGGGATTATTCACCCCTCCACTTT. It codes for CASSALDRDYSPLHF.

The J gene is TRBJ1-2, the V gene TRBV21-1. TRBV21-1 is recorded as a pseudogene. The CDR3 consists of 16 residues. The chain's CDR3 is CASSNSPGRGYYGYTF. The CDR3 DNA follows: TGTGCCAGCAGCAACTCCCCGGGGAGGGGTTACTATGGCTACACCTTC.